This TCR beta chain appears in the sequencing data of a study of T cells in Graves' hyperthyroidism and ophthalmopathy. V lost 6 bases, J lost 10 bases, and 5 bases stayed unmatched. The CDR3 runs to 14 residues. CDR1 and CDR2 (germline): MNHEY, SVGEGT. Exclusion of patients followed from uncontrolled infection, other autoimmune disease, pregnancy or lactation. Authors of the study amplified TCR beta CDR3 regions from RNA transcripts. During a first-round RT-PCR of the TCR CDR3, the HTBI primer set was used. MiXCR, run by TCRdb on the multiplex PCR reads, gives a single entry per CDR3 protein. The sample holds about 370,000 distinct CDR3 sequences, over 12% seen once.

The J gene is TRBJ1-6, the V gene TRBV6-2 or TRBV6-3, with 11 bases identical to TRBD1. This clonotype originated in a woman aged 60-75 years with Graves' ophthalmopathy. The sequencing input was blood. The CDR3 DNA sequence: TGTGCCAGCAGGCCGGGACAGGGGGAATCACCCCTCCACTTT. It is translated as CASRPGQGESPLHF.